This TCR beta chain was recovered during a study of blood T cell repertoires in COVID-19 (dated by TCRdb to 2018 to 2020). Concerning the study at large: The collaborator samples originated in the United States, Italy and Spain and spanned the acute and convalescent phases of COVID-19. The material from the prospective study consisted of cDNA or gDNA derived from T cells, B-cell-depleted T cells, or PBMCs. Deeply sampled blood TCRbeta repertoires from subjects exposed to, actively infected with, or recovered from COVID-19 were included in the dataset. The repertoires were released in a freely available public database intended as a resource for research on the immune response to SARS-CoV-2. The samples were drawn from two sources: the first 160 participants of the ongoing ImmuneRACE study, and 1,000 to 1,500 subjects contributed by 6 global collaborators. The sample metadata nearly always contained a de-identified subject ID, COVID-19 status, age in years and sex. Where HLA class I and class II types were available, the types were taken from metadata supplied by the sample provider, not from assay-based typing.

What the work shows at the level of the full study, not this receptor alone: How much clinical and demographic metadata was included differed by source and by participant, and the metadata was provided uncurated.

TCRbeta CDR3 regions were amplified from genomic DNA using the immunoSEQ Assay, a bias-controlled multiplex PCR. In the paper's pipeline: The number of nucleated cells in each sample was estimated from the amplification of reference gene primers within the assay. Sequence reads were collapsed and filtered to measure the absolute abundance of every unique TCRbeta CDR3 rearrangement. For each sample, productive Simpson clonality was calculated by taking the square root of Simpson's diversity index across productive rearrangements. Held by TCRdb, this immuneACCESS table contains in-frame sequences only and omits some clones. Under half of the omission traces to an unresolved V gene where checked; the cause of the rest is unknown. The D gene and trimming were derived from the DNA, and the V and J assignments and clone size from that table. Across this sample there are more than 250,000 clones, with around 90% seen only once. The ten top clones hold 1.7% of the sample.

Enrolling through a virtual design, the prospective study's participants ranged in age from roughly 18 to 100 years and lived across about two dozen United States geographic areas. In the prospective study, participants were assigned to cohorts based on the clinical history participants reported in a screening survey and a study questionnaire. Mobile phlebotomists in the prospective study collected whole blood, serum and a nasopharyngeal or oropharyngeal swab from every participant. Participants in the prospective study had the option to provide additional blood draws and questionnaires over a roughly 2-month period. Blood samples from the prospective study were shipped frozen or at room temperature prior to DNA extraction. Of note for this clone: Its binding antigen is unknown. The input lacks base qualities; no much larger clone sits a single base away.

The receptor was derived from a woman younger than 35 with acute COVID-19. Material: PBMCs or T cells enriched from blood (not recorded which).

The CDR3 corresponds to CASSYPQKTGANVLTF. The sequence in DNA is TGTGCCAGCAGTTACCCACAGAAGACTGGGGCCAACGTCCTGACTTTC. Rearrangement joined TRBV6-2 or TRBV6-3 to TRBJ2-6; a confident D gene designation cannot be given. The CDR3 goes from the cysteine to the phenylalanine over 16 residues. Just CDR3 DNA is preserved here, 48 bases in frame from base 1. V and J lose 2 bases and 2 bases, and a span of 10 bases separates them. The germline V gene encodes CDR1 MNHEY and CDR2 SVGEGT.